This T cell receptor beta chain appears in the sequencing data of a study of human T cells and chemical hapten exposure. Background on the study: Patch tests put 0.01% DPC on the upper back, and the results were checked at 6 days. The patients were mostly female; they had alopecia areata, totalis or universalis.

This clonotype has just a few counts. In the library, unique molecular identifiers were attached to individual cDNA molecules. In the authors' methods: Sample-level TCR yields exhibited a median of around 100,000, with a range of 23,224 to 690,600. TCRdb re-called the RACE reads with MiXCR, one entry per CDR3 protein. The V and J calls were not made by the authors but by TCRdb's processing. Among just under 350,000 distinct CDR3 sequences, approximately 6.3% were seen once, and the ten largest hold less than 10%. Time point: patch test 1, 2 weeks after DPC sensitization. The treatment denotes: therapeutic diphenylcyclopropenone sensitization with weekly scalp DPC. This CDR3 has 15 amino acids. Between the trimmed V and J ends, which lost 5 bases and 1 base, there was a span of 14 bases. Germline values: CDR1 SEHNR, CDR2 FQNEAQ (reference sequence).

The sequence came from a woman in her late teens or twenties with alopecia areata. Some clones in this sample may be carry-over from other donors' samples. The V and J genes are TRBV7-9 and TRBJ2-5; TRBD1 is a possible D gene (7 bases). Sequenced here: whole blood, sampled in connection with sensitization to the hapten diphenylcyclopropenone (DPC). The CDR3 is CASSRAGQPQETQYF. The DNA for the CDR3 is TGTGCCAGCAGCCGCGCGGGACAGCCCCAAGAGACCCAGTACTTC.